The 14 T cell receptor beta chains below all came from one sample that was sequenced in a study of blood T cell repertoires in COVID-19. Measured with immunoSEQ multiplex PCR; TCRdb has only the in-frame clones, and not every one. The sample consists of 250,000 to 300,000 clones, about 90% of them appearing once. Sequences were obtained from PBMCs or T cells enriched from blood (not recorded which). The receptors come from a woman aged 55-69 years who had recovered from COVID-19.

The DNA of the CDR3 is TGTGCCAGCACCGGACAGGGGGCTAACTATGGCTACACCTTC. This codes for CASTGQGANYGYTF. V gene TRBV2 combines with J gene TRBJ1-2, with TRBD1 matching over 10 bases. CDR1 and CDR2 from the germline V gene are SNHLY and FYNNEI. This CDR3 region has 14 residues. V lost 7 bases and J lost 0; bases outside the gene matches: 2.

The chain is built from TRBV28 and TRBJ2-1; a possible D gene is TRBD2 (6 bases). This CDR3 comprises 16 residues. Trimming removed 7 bases from V and 9 bases from J, with 25 bases in between. Germline loops: CDR1 MDHEN, CDR2 SYDVKM. Here the CDR3 reads CASTVTVIGRYVEQFF. CDR3 bases: TGTGCCAGCACCGTTACGGTTATCGGGAGATACGTTGAGCAGTTCTTC.

The CDR3 protein is CASSEVGLGGEAFF. DNA of the CDR3: TGTGCCAGCAGTGAAGTAGGCCTGGGGGGTGAAGCTTTCTTT. The V and J genes are TRBV6-1 and TRBJ1-1; possibly TRBD1 for D (5 bases). Germline lookup yields CDR1 MNHNS and CDR2 SASEGT. The CDR3 consists of 14 residues. The germline V and J ends were trimmed by 1 base and 7 bases, with 13 bases remaining between them.

This sequence joins TRBV5-5 and TRBJ2-3; weak D call: TRBD1 (6 bases). This CDR3 is built from 15 residues. Trimming shortened V by 2 bases and J by 5 bases, and 15 bases separated the two germline ends. CDR1 is SGHKS and CDR2 is YYEKEE in the germline V gene (reference sequence). The CDR3 bases are TGTGCCAGCAGCTTCAGGGGCCCTGGGGGAGATACGCAGTATTTT. As protein: CASSFRGPGGDTQYF.

J is TRBJ2-5 and V is TRBV7-9, with 10 bases lining up with TRBD2. This CDR3 has 17 amino acids. Germline loops: CDR1 SEHNR, CDR2 FQNEAQ (reference sequence). V shed 5 bases, J shed 2 bases, and the junction held 11 bases outside the gene matches. The chain's CDR3 is CASSPGLAAYLQETQYF. The CDR3 coding sequence is TGTGCCAGCAGCCCCGGACTAGCGGCTTACCTTCAAGAGACCCAGTACTTC.

This clone was recorded only once. The chain has TRBV28 and TRBJ2-4; a weak D match, TRBD1 (7 bases). Trimming took 6 bases from V and 0 from J, leaving 18 bases between them. The CDR3 is made up of 17 amino acids. Per the germline V gene, CDR1 is MDHEN and CDR2 is SYDVKM. As DNA, the CDR3 is TGTGCCAGCAGCCGGCGGGACAGCTTATTAGCCAAAAACATTCAGTACTTC. It is translated as CASSRRDSLLAKNIQYF.

This chain links TRBV29-1 with TRBJ2-7, with TRBD2 matching 7 bases. Germline CDR1 SQVTM, CDR2 ANQGSEA. This CDR3 has 12 amino acids. J lost 5 bases, V lost 4 bases, and 5 bases had no gene match. CDR3 in DNA: TGCAGCGTTGTAATAGCGGGCGACGAGCAGTACTTC. It codes for CSVVIAGDEQYF.

The chain uses TRBV19 and TRBJ2-2, with 12 bases aligning to TRBD2. The CDR3 has 16 residues. Germline V gene sequence: CDR1 LNHDA, CDR2 SQIVND (reference sequence). The V gene end was trimmed by 8 bases and the J gene end by 5 bases; junction bases not matched to a gene: 9. CDR3 region: CASRTQTSGGTGELFF. CDR3 DNA sequence: TGTGCCAGTCGAACCCAGACTAGCGGGGGAACCGGGGAGCTGTTTTTT.

The rearrangement joins TRBV5-1 to TRBJ1-5; D remains unclear. This CDR3 has 13 residues. Germline V gene data show CDR1 as SGHRS and CDR2 as YFSETQ. Trimming took off 1 base at V and 5 bases at J, with 7 bases between the two ends. The CDR3 DNA reads TGCGCCAGCAGCTTGACAACCGATCAGCCCCAGCATTTT. Translated: CASSLTTDQPQHF.

The chain is built from TRBV10-2 and TRBJ2-3; tentatively, D is TRBD1 (6 bases). CDR3 length equals 12 residues. V lost 10 bases, J lost 1 base, and 9 bases lay in between. Germline CDR1 WSHSY, CDR2 SAAADI. CDR3 loop: CATDSRTDTQYF. The DNA of the CDR3 is TGCGCCACGGACAGCCGCACAGATACGCAGTATTTT.

The gene calls are TRBV5-6 and TRBJ2-7, with D possibly TRBD1 on 5 matching bases. Deletions cut 4 bases from V and 2 bases from J, with 13 bases between. Germline values: CDR1 SGHDT, CDR2 YYEEEE. CDR3 length: 14 amino acids. CDR3 in amino acids: CASSRGPIAYEQYF. CDR3 coding DNA: TGTGCCAGCAGCAGGGGCCCCATCGCCTACGAGCAGTACTTC.

Worth noting for this clone: A read error may produce the germline difference seen at one junction end. The chain links TRBV9 to TRBJ2-1, with D possibly being TRBD1 (6 bases). Germline V gene data show CDR1 as SGDLS and CDR2 as YYNGEE. The CDR3 loop spans 15 amino acids. In DNA form, the CDR3 reads TGTGTCAGCAGCCCAGAGGGGGATTTCTACAATGAGCAGTTCTTC. Protein sequence: CVSSPEGDFYNEQFF.

This clone was seen a single time. The chain has TRBV5-1 and TRBJ2-2, with 11 bases identical to TRBD2. This CDR3 comprises 16 residues. V lost 1 base and J lost 5; bases outside the gene matches: 4. CDR1 SGHRS and CDR2 YFSETQ come from the germline V gene. The chain's CDR3 is CASSLFSSGGTGELFF. CDR3 bases: TGCGCCAGCAGCTTGTTTTCTAGCGGGGGGACCGGGGAGCTGTTTTTT.

The rearrangement links TRBV10-2 to TRBJ1-2; D not resolved. Trimming shortened V by 4 bases and J by 0 bases, and 15 bases separated the two germline ends. Germline loops: CDR1 WSHSY, CDR2 SAAADI. The CDR3 has 16 residues. The CDR3 sequence is CASSGREGTANYGYTF. DNA for the CDR3: TGCGCCAGCAGTGGGAGGGAGGGCACAGCTAACTATGGCTACACCTTC.